The sequence of this T cell receptor (beta chain) was determined in a study of cytomegalovirus exposure and HLA in healthy donors. Across the whole study: An early data release held tens of millions of unique TCRs from HLA-typed donors.

CDR1 and CDR2 (germline): KGHSH, LQKENI. V was trimmed by 2 bases and J by 1 base, leaving 8 bases between them. The CDR3 length is 15 residues. The PCR made use of 60 Vbeta and 13 Jbeta primers. Sequencing used immunoSEQ multiplex PCR; TCRdb keeps in-frame clones, though not all of them. The data hold nearly 200,000 clones, with about 90% observed a single time. The rearrangement joins TRBV18 to TRBJ1-4, with D perhaps matching TRBD1 (5 bases). The sequencing sample was made of PBMCs. This sequence originates from a man aged 25-45 years in good health and CMV-seronegative. This chain's CDR3 is CASSPSGVTNEKLFF. CDR3 coding DNA: TGTGCCAGCTCACCATCGGGGGTAACTAATGAAAAACTGTTTTTT.